This T cell receptor (beta chain) was identified during a study of cytomegalovirus exposure and HLA in healthy donors. The CDR3 runs 18 residues. V gave up 2 bases and J gave up 2 bases, with 22 bases separating them. Per germline, CDR1 SGHRS and CDR2 YFSETQ. Primers: 60 Vbeta forward and 13 Jbeta reverse. Profiling relied on immunoSEQ multiplex PCR, and the TCRdb table lists in-frame clones only, not all of them. The data hold approximately 150,000 clones, with 80% observed a single time. The material sequenced was PBMCs. This sequence was found in a man aged 25 to 40 in good health and CMV-seronegative. The rearrangement uses TRBV5-1 and TRBJ1-1; D is perhaps TRBD1 (6 bases). The CDR3 spells CASSFLILNRQVNTEAFF. For the CDR3, the DNA is TGCGCCAGCAGCTTCTTAATTTTAAACCGACAGGTTAACACTGAAGCTTTCTTT.